Below, 5 T cell receptor beta chains from the same sample are listed, as sequenced in a study of T cells after yellow fever vaccination. One entry per CDR3 protein, called by TCRdb with MiXCR from the 5' RACE reads. The table records approximately 250,000 distinct CDR3 sequences, roughly 4% of them present only once. Source: PBMCs, taken 15 days after the yellow fever booster vaccination. The receptor set was obtained from a man between 18 and 29 years old who received the YFV17D yellow fever vaccine.

This clonotype has at least ten counts. The chain couples TRBV12-3 or TRBV12-4 to TRBJ2-5, with 7 bases that match TRBD2. This CDR3 is 18 amino acids long. The junction had 17 bases not matched to a gene; V was cut back by 5 bases and J by 2 bases. CDR3 amino acids: CASSHLPASGAKQETQYF. For the CDR3, the DNA is TGTGCCAGCAGTCACCTCCCGGCCAGCGGGGCGAAACAAGAGACCCAGTACTTC.

This clonotype was seen ten or more times. This CDR3 reads CASAPRGTIGPGELFF. The CDR3 DNA follows: TGTGCCAGCGCTCCGAGAGGGACCATCGGTCCCGGGGAGCTGTTTTTT. This chain joins TRBV14 and TRBJ2-2, with D perhaps TRBD1 or TRBD2 (5 bases each). The CDR3 extends over 16 amino acids. Germline V gene sequence: CDR1 SGHDN, CDR2 FVKESK. V lost 8 bases and J lost 6, with 22 bases in between.

This clonotype was seen repeatedly, ten times or more. The CDR3 DNA is TGTGCCAGTGTCGGCGGGGGGGTGGCCACAGATACGCAGTATTTT. It translates to CASVGGGVATDTQYF. V and J are TRBV28 and TRBJ2-3; 9 bases align to TRBD2. V dropped 9 bases and J dropped 2; count of bases not matched to a gene: 9. CDR3 length: 15 residues. Germline V gene sequence: CDR1 MDHEN, CDR2 SYDVKM.

This clonotype has at least ten counts. The chain joins TRBV30 to TRBJ2-7; 8 nucleotides line up with TRBD1. This CDR3 has 13 residues. V lost 5 bases, J lost 2 bases, and 5 bases stayed unmatched. The germline V gene has CDR1 GTSNPN and CDR2 SVGIG (reference sequence). The CDR3 DNA reads TGTGCCTGGGGACAGGGAGGTCCCTACGAGCAGTACTTC. Amino acids: CAWGQGGPYEQYF.

This clonotype was recorded at least ten times. The chain is built from TRBV7-2 and TRBJ2-1, with 10 bases matching TRBD2. This CDR3 has 16 residues. CDR1 and CDR2 from the germline V gene are SGHTA and FQGNSA. Unmatched junction bases numbered 12, after V lost 5 bases and J lost 8 bases. For the CDR3, the DNA is TGTGCCAGCAGCACAGAAAGCGGGGGGGCATACGATGAGCAGTTCTTC. Protein sequence: CASSTESGGAYDEQFF.